The source of this TCR beta chain is a study of response to subunit inactivated influenza vaccine. This clonotype has a count of ten or more. The CDR3 sequence is 16 residues long. J was trimmed by 3 bases and V by 1 base; bases with no gene match: 6. Germline V gives CDR1 SGHDT, CDR2 YYEEEE. TCRdb analysed the RT-PCR reads with MiXCR anew, one entry per CDR3 protein. The sample has hundreds of thousands of distinct CDR3 sequences, less than 20% seen once. This chain uses TRBV5-6 with TRBJ2-3, with 9 bases aligning to TRBD2. This TCR came from a man aged 50 or older who received an inactivated influenza vaccine. The sample here was PBMCs from blood, taken more than 4 days after vaccination. Written as DNA, the CDR3 is TGTGCCAGCAGCTTGAGTCTTAGCGGGAGTACAGATACGCAGTATTTT. Translation gives CASSLSLSGSTDTQYF.